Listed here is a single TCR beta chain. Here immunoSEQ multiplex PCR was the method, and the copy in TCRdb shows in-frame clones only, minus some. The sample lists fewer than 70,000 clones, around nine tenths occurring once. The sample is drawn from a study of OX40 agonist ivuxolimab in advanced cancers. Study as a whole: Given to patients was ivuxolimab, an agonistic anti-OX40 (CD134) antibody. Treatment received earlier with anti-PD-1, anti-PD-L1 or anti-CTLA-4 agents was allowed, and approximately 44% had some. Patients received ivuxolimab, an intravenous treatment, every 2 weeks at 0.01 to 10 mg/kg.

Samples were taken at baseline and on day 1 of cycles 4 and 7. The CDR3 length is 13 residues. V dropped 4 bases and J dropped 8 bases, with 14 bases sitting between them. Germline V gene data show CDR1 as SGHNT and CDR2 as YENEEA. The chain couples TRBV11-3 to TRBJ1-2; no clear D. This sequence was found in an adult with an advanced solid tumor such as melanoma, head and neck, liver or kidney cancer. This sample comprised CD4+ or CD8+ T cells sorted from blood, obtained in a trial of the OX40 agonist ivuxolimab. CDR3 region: CASSSGPLRGYTF. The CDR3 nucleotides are TGTGCCAGCAGCTCCGGGCCCCTGAGAGGCTACACCTTC.